This is a list of T cell receptor beta chains from one sample in a study of blood T cell repertoires in COVID-19. Some clones are missing from TCRdb's copy, which holds only in-frame ones; the method was immunoSEQ multiplex PCR. The table records a few hundred thousand clones, 87% of them present only once. Sequences were obtained from PBMCs or T cells enriched from blood (not recorded which). These receptors all stem from a woman between 50 and 59 years old who had recovered from COVID-19. Each CDR3 is given with its conserved first and last residue. A D gene is named only where the DNA matches it firmly. Not every row has a clone size; where given, it reads once, few, many or a size class.

V	J	D	size	CDR3	DNA
TRBV24-1	TRBJ1-1	TRBD1	-	CATKDRTNTEAFF	TGTGCCACCAAGGACAGGACTAACACTGAAGCTTTCTTT
TRBV28	TRBJ1-2	-	-	CASTTSQGGYTF	TGTGCCAGCACTACCTCGCAGGGTGGCTACACCTTC
TRBV19	TRBJ2-1	TRBD2	-	CASSILAGDYNEQFF	TGTGCCAGTAGTATTCTAGCGGGGGACTACAATGAGCAGTTCTTC
TRBV28	TRBJ1-1	-	-	CASTLYNPGGGVTEAFF	TGTGCCAGCACCCTCTACAACCCGGGGGGGGGCGTCACTGAAGCTTTCTTT
TRBV11-3	TRBJ2-1	-	-	CASSFSGNNEQFF	TGTGCCAGCAGCTTCTCAGGGAATAATGAGCAGTTCTTC
TRBV13	TRBJ2-7	-	-	CASSFFQGTEQYF	TGTGCCAGCAGCTTTTTTCAGGGAACCGAGCAGTACTTC
TRBV20-1	TRBJ1-2	-	-	CSATDYGYTF	TGCAGTGCTACAGACTATGGCTACACCTTC
TRBV29-1	TRBJ2-1	-	-	CSVESVSYNEQFF	TGCAGCGTTGAAAGCGTCTCCTACAATGAGCAGTTCTTC
TRBV7-2	TRBJ1-2	-	-	CASSLVPPPRGGNYGYTF	TGTGCCAGCAGCTTAGTCCCGCCCCCAAGGGGGGGTAACTATGGCTACACCTTC
TRBV5-1	TRBJ1-6	TRBD1	-	CASSLEGDRGNSPLHF	TGCGCCAGCAGCTTGGAGGGGGACAGGGGGAATTCACCCCTTCACTTT
TRBV30	TRBJ1-2	-	-	CAWSVRGIHNYGYTF	TGTGCCTGGAGTGTACGGGGAATACACAACTATGGCTACACCTTC
TRBV7-2	TRBJ2-7	TRBD1	-	CASSRGQIGNEQYF	TGTGCCAGCAGCCGGGGACAGATTGGTAACGAGCAGTACTTC
TRBV10-3	TRBJ2-2	TRBD2	-	CAISEYAGANTGELFF	TGTGCCATCAGTGAGTATGCGGGGGCGAACACCGGGGAGCTGTTTTTT
TRBV19	TRBJ1-4	-	-	CATGDRALNEKLFF	TGTGCCACCGGAGACAGAGCCTTGAATGAAAAACTGTTTTTT
TRBV30	TRBJ2-1	TRBD2	-	CALLAGGNEQFF	TGTGCCTTGCTAGCGGGGGGGAATGAGCAGTTCTTC
TRBV7-9	TRBJ1-5	-	-	CASGSEGHQPQHF	TGTGCCAGCGGTTCGGAGGGCCATCAGCCCCAGCATTTT
TRBV18	TRBJ1-4	TRBD1	-	CASSPTGGTNEKLFF	TGTGCCAGCTCCCCGACAGGGGGAACTAATGAAAAACTGTTTTTT
TRBV7-8	TRBJ1-4	-	-	CASSLGSRAGEKLFF	TGTGCCAGCAGCTTAGGGTCCAGGGCGGGGGAAAAACTGTTTTTT
TRBV7-9	TRBJ1-1	-	-	CASSLDTMTEAFF	TGTGCCAGCAGCTTAGACACGATGACTGAAGCTTTCTTT
TRBV7-9	TRBJ2-3	TRBD2	-	CASSLATSGVADTQYF	TGTGCCAGCAGCTTAGCGACTAGCGGGGTTGCAGATACGCAGTATTTT
TRBV27	TRBJ2-3	TRBD2	-	CASSRLALTDTQYF	TGTGCCAGCAGCCGACTAGCCCTCACAGATACGCAGTATTTT
TRBV5-1	TRBJ1-6	TRBD1	-	CASHPGQGASTKSPLHF	TGCGCCAGCCATCCGGGACAGGGGGCGTCGACAAAGTCACCCCTCCACTTT
TRBV30	TRBJ1-2	-	-	CAYKTGWNYGYTF	TGTGCCTACAAGACAGGTTGGAACTATGGCTACACCTTC
TRBV5-4	TRBJ1-1	-	-	CASSSPGGTDEAFF	TGTGCCAGCAGCTCGCCGGGGGGGACGGATGAAGCTTTCTTT
TRBV2	TRBJ2-5	-	-	CASSLRSWETQYF	TGTGCCAGCAGTTTGAGGTCCTGGGAGACCCAGTACTTC
TRBV2	TRBJ1-2	-	-	CASREAIYGYTF	TGTGCCAGCAGGGAAGCTATATATGGCTACACCTTC
TRBV4-1	TRBJ2-1	-	once	CASSQDRRQGGDEQFF	TGCGCCAGCAGCCAAGATAGACGTCAAGGGGGAGATGAGCAGTTCTTC